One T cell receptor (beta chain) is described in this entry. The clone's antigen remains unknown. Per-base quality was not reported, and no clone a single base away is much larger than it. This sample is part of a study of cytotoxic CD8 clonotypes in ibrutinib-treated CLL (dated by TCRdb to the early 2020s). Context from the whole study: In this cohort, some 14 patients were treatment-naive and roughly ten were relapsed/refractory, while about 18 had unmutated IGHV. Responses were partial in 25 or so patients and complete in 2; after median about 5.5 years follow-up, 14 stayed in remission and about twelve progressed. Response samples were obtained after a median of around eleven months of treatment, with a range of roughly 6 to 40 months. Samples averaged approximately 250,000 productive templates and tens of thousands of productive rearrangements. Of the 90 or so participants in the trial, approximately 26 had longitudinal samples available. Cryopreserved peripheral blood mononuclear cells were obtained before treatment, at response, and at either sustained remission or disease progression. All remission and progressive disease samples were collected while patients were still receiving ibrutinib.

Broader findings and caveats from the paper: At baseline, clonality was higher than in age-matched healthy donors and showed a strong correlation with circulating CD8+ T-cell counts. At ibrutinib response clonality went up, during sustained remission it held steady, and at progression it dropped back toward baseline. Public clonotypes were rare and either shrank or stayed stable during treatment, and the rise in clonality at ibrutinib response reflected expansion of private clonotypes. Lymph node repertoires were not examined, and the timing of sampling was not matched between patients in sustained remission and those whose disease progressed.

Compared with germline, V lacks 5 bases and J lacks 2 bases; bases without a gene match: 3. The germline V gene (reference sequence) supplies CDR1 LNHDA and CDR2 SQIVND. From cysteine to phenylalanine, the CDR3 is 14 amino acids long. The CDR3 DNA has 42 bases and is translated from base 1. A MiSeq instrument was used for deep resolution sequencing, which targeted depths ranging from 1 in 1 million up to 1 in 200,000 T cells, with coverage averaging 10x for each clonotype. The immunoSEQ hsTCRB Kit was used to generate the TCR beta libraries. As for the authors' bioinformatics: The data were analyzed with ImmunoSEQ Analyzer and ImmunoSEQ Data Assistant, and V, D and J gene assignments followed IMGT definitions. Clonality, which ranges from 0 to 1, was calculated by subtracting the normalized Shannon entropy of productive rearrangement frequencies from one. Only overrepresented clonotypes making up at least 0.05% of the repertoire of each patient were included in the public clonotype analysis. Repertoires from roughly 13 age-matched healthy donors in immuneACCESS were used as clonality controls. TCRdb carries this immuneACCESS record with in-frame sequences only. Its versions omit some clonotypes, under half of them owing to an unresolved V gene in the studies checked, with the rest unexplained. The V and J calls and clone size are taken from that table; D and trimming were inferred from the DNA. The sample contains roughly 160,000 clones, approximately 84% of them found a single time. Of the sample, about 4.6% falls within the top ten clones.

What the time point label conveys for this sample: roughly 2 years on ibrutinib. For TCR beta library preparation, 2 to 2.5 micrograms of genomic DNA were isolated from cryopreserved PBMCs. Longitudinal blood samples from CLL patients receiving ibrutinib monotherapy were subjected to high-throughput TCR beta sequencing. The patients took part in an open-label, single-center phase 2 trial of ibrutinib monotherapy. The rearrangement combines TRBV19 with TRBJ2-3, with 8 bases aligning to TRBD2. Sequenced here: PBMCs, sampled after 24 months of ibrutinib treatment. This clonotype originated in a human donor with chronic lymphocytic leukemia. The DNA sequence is TGTGCCAGTAGTCGGGGGGGGGCCACAGATACGCAGTATTTT. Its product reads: CASSRGGATDTQYF. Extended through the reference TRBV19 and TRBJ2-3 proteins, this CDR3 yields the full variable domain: DGGITQSPKYLFRKEGQNVTLSCEQNLNHDAMYWYRQDPGQGLRLIYYSQIVNDFQKGDIAEGYSVSREKKESFPLTVTSAQKNPTAFYLCASSRGGATDTQYFGPGTRLTVL.